These 17 T cell receptor beta chains were all obtained from the same sample, sequenced in a study of blood T cell repertoires in COVID-19. Assay: immunoSEQ multiplex PCR; the TCRdb copy retains only in-frame clones and omits some. Here the sample spans 250,000 or so clones, roughly 86% being singletons. What was sequenced was PBMCs or T cells enriched from blood (not recorded which). The receptor source for this set is a woman aged 45-65 years who had recovered from COVID-19.

The chain uses TRBV7-8 and TRBJ2-7, with 8 bases matching TRBD1. V dropped 4 bases and J dropped 2; count of bases not matched to a gene: 10. The CDR3 length is 16 residues. Germline V CDR1 and CDR2: SGHVS, FQNEAQ. Here the CDR3 DNA reads TGTGCCAGCAGCTCCAAAACTCGGACAGGGACCTACGAGCAGTACTTC. This gives the protein CASSSKTRTGTYEQYF.

The CDR3 protein is CASSVQNRGNTEAFF. The CDR3 DNA reads as TGCGCCAGCAGTGTTCAGAACAGGGGTAACACTGAAGCTTTCTTT. The genes are TRBV10-2 and TRBJ1-1; the match to TRBD1 covers 7 bases. Germline V CDR1 and CDR2: WSHSY, SAAADI. V was clipped by 4 bases and J by 2 bases; unmatched bases: 7. The CDR3 runs 15 residues.

The chain links TRBV27 to TRBJ1-6, with TRBD1 matching 8 bases. The CDR3 totals 15 residues. Germline V CDR1 and CDR2: MNHEY, SMNVEV (reference sequence). The V segment lost 8 bases and the J segment 7 bases; nucleotides outside the gene matches: 10. In nucleotides, the CDR3 is TGTGCCAGCGGATTCCGGACAGGGAGAAATTCACCCCTCCACTTT. Its protein product is CASGFRTGRNSPLHF.

The V and J genes are TRBV4-3 and TRBJ2-3; perhaps TRBD1 as D (6 bases). Trimming pared 0 bases from V and 5 bases from J, leaving 12 bases between. Germline values: CDR1 LGHNA, CDR2 YSLEER. This CDR3 spans 15 amino acids. The CDR3 reads CASSQDGQGQDTQYF. DNA for the CDR3: TGCGCCAGCAGCCAAGATGGGCAGGGACAAGATACGCAGTATTTT.

The rearrangement links TRBV29-1 to TRBJ1-1; a weak D match, TRBD1 (6 bases). The germline gives CDR1 SQVTM, CDR2 ANQGSEA. This CDR3 has 12 amino acids. Trimming removed 3 bases at V and 5 bases at J, with 10 bases between. The CDR3, as DNA: TGCAGCGTTGAGCAGGGGAGAACTGAAGCTTTCTTT. This codes for CSVEQGRTEAFF.

The chain couples TRBV19 to TRBJ1-5; D is possibly TRBD1 (6 bases). Trimming cost V 3 bases and J 0 bases, with 15 bases left between them. The CDR3 sequence is 17 residues long. Germline CDR1 reads LNHDA; CDR2 reads SQIVND (reference sequence). CDR3 bases: TGTGCCAGTAGTATCCTAGTGGACAGACATAGCAATCAGCCCCAGCATTTT. It yields the protein CASSILVDRHSNQPQHF.

This CDR3 is CASSPSAQIASEQYF. CDR3 coding DNA: TGTGCCAGCAGCCCCTCAGCACAGATAGCGTCCGAGCAGTACTTC. V and J are TRBV7-9 and TRBJ2-7; tentative D call: TRBD2 (5 bases). Germline loops: CDR1 SEHNR, CDR2 FQNEAQ (reference sequence). The CDR3 length is 15 residues. V shed 5 bases and J shed 6 bases, with 20 bases lying between them.

This rearrangement joins TRBV5-1 to TRBJ1-5; no reliable D call. Germline CDR1 reads SGHRS; CDR2 reads YFSETQ. V lost 0 bases and J lost 1, with 11 bases in between. The CDR3 spans 16 residues. The CDR3 nucleotides read TGCGCCAGCAGCTTGGGCGGAGCAAGCAGCAATCAGCCCCAGCATTTT. Translated, it gives CASSLGGASSNQPQHF.

The V call is TRBV6-1, the J call TRBJ2-1, with a weak D call TRBD1 (5 bases). V lost 2 bases to trimming and J lost 5 bases, with 19 bases between them. The CDR3 runs 17 residues. The germline V gene has CDR1 MNHNS and CDR2 SASEGT. CDR3 DNA: TGTGCCAGCAGTGAATACAAGGACAAAGGGATTCACAATGAGCAGTTCTTC. Encoded protein: CASSEYKDKGIHNEQFF.

The CDR3 loop reads CASSGANQPQHF. CDR3 coding DNA: TGTGCCAGCAGTGGGGCAAATCAGCCCCAGCATTTT. This chain connects TRBV2 to TRBJ1-5; D remains unclear. The CDR3 has 12 amino acids. The germline V gene encodes CDR1 SNHLY and CDR2 FYNNEI. V shed 4 bases and J shed 4 bases, with 5 bases lying between them.

The genes are TRBV30 and TRBJ1-4; 8 bases are a match to TRBD1. Germline-derived CDR1 and CDR2 are GTSNPN and SVGIG (reference sequence). This CDR3 is built from 15 residues. With 3 bases clipped from V and 7 bases from J, the junction kept 10 bases outside the gene matches. CDR3 protein: CAWRDGQGRGEKLFF. The CDR3 region has the DNA TGTGCCTGGAGGGACGGACAGGGACGCGGTGAAAAACTGTTTTTT.

The gene calls are TRBV10-3 and TRBJ2-7; TRBD1 might be the D (5 bases). From germline, CDR1 is ENHRY and CDR2 SYGVKD. V shed 9 bases and J shed 5 bases, with 23 bases lying between them. CDR3 size: 15 residues. CDR3 loop: CAIGHDGPRRDEQYF. The CDR3 coding sequence is TGTGCCATAGGACATGATGGACCTCGACGGGACGAGCAGTACTTC.

This clone has only a few counts. The gene calls are TRBV11-2 and TRBJ1-1, with D unclear. Germline V lookup: CDR1 SGHAT, CDR2 FQNNGV. The CDR3 covers 11 residues. The V and J ends lost 5 bases and 8 bases respectively, with 9 bases between them. The CDR3 DNA sequence: TGTGCCAGCAGCGCGGGGATAGAAGCTTTCTTT. Encoded protein: CASSAGIEAFF. Full variable domain (missing parts from reference TRBV11-2 and TRBJ1-1): EAGVAQSPRYKIIEKRQSVAFWCNPISGHATLYWYQQILGQGPKLLIQFQNNGVVDDSQLPKDRFSAERLKGVDSTLKIQPAKLEDSAVYLCASSAGIEAFFGQGTRLTVV.

The chain uses TRBV14 and TRBJ2-1; D might be TRBD1 (5 bases). CDR3 length equals 13 residues. Germline assignment: CDR1 SGHDN and CDR2 FVKESK. The V end lost 1 base, the J end lost 9 bases, and 10 bases lay between the germline ends. For the CDR3, the DNA is TGTGCCAGCAGCCAAGCCAGGGCGATTGAGCAGTTCTTC. It translates to CASSQARAIEQFF. The full variable domain, completed using reference TRBV14 and TRBJ2-1, is EAGVTQFPSHSVIEKGQTVTLRCDPISGHDNLYWYRRVMGKEIKFLLHFVKESKQDESGMPNNRFLAERTGGTYSTLKVQPAELEDSGVYFCASSQARAIEQFFGPGTRLTVL.

This clone was found once. The J gene is TRBJ1-1, the V gene TRBV10-3, with 7 bases lining up with TRBD1. Germline V gene data show CDR1 as ENHRY and CDR2 as SYGVKD. This CDR3 is built from 15 residues. With V trimmed by 6 bases and J by 0 bases, 7 bases remained unmatched. This CDR3 reads CAIRPGTAMNTEAFF. The CDR3 DNA is TGTGCCATCAGGCCCGGGACAGCCATGAACACTGAAGCTTTCTTT.

V usage is TRBV12-5 and J usage is TRBJ2-1, with D possibly matching TRBD1 (5 bases). Per the germline V gene, CDR1 is LGHNT and CDR2 is FRNRAP. The CDR3 spans 15 residues. The V end was cut by 0 bases, the J end by 6 bases, with 12 bases between. In DNA, the CDR3 is TGTGCTAGTGGTTTGGTACTCGGGCAGGGCAATGAGCAGTTCTTC. Its protein product is CASGLVLGQGNEQFF. Looking up the rest from reference TRBV12-5 and TRBJ2-1 gives the full variable domain: DARVTQTPRHKVTEMGQEVTMRCQPILGHNTVFWYRQTMMQGLELLAYFRNRAPLDDSGMPKDRFSAEMPDATLATLKIQPSEPRDSAVYFCASGLVLGQGNEQFFGPGTRLTVL.

As for this clone: This specimen includes other DNA sequences encoding the same CDR3. J is TRBJ2-7 and V is TRBV27, with D possibly matching TRBD1 (5 bases). V lost 2 bases to trimming and J lost 4 bases, with 9 bases between them. Looked up from germline, CDR1 is MNHEY and CDR2 is SMNVEV (reference sequence). CDR3 length equals 13 residues. CDR3: CASSLRRGYEQYF. The CDR3, as DNA: TGTGCCAGCAGTTTACGTAGGGGATACGAGCAGTACTTC.